This T cell receptor (beta chain) came from a study of T cell responses to AZD1222 COVID-19 vaccine. Background on the study: Pooling covered second doses at about 4 or about 12 weeks. Points from the study as a whole: Two AZD1222 doses significantly raised spike-specific TCR breadth and depth over controls. Mapped onto spike, vaccine-associated CD4 TCRs spanned it and were dominant at 160-218 and 743-854. Nearly half of spike-specific TCRs reportedly go after variant regions that carry no mutations.

V lost 2 bases and J lost 7, with 15 bases in between. The CDR3 runs 15 residues. Germline V gene lookup returns CDR1 MNHEY and CDR2 SMNVEV (reference sequence). TCRdb's table, derived via immunoSEQ multiplex PCR, lists solely in-frame clones and lacks some. Of about 160,000 clones listed, 94% are singletons. On this clone: Its antigen is still unknown.

The TCR comes from an adult in good health. Sequencing was performed on peripheral blood, taken on day 0 of AZD1222 vaccination. The rearrangement links TRBV27 to TRBJ2-1; D gene ambiguous. CDR3 region: CASSLRAGASNEQFF. The CDR3 DNA follows: TGTGCCAGCAGTTTACGGGCAGGAGCTAGTAATGAGCAGTTCTTC.